Presented here are 32 T cell receptor beta chains from one specimen sequenced in a study of TIL therapy for anti-PD-1-resistant metastatic lung cancer (dated by TCRdb to about 2021). The sample's time point label, decoded: pre-treatment sample, taken before nivolumab and TIL therapy. Using bias-controlled multiplex PCR with the immunoSEQ v3 hsTCRB kit, the TCR beta CDR3 regions were amplified from genomic DNA. The table was pulled from immuneACCESS by TCRdb, which kept in-frame rearrangements only. Such tables lose some clones; where checked, under half of the loss comes from unresolved V genes, and the rest has no known cause. In all, the sample holds about 44,000 clones, and around 80% of those were seen once. Of the sample, around 16% falls within the top ten clones. The starting material was blood, obtained at baseline. The receptors were sampled from a man in his 70s with non-small cell lung cancer.

The CDR3 here is CASSLRGAYEQYF. In DNA form, the CDR3 reads TGTGCCAGCAGCTTGCGGGGCGCCTACGAGCAGTACTTC. V gene TRBV7-2 combines with J gene TRBJ2-7; tentatively, D is TRBD2 (6 bases). Germline assignment: CDR1 SGHTA and CDR2 FQGNSA. V was shortened by 3 bases and J by 2 bases, with 8 bases between the two germline ends. This CDR3 contains 13 residues.

The V gene is TRBV28, the J gene TRBJ1-4, with 8 nucleotides matching TRBD1. CDR3 length: 15 amino acids. Germline CDR1 reads MDHEN; CDR2 reads SYDVKM. The V gene end was trimmed by 6 bases and the J gene end by 3 bases; junction bases not matched to a gene: 6. The DNA for the CDR3 is TGTGCCAGCAGGCCGACAGGGGTACCTAATGAAAAACTGTTTTTT. Its protein product is CASRPTGVPNEKLFF.

The chain is built from TRBV27 and TRBJ2-5, with TRBD2 as a possible D gene (6 bases). The germline CDR1 and CDR2 sequences are MNHEY and SMNVEV (reference sequence). Trimming removed 5 bases at V and 9 bases at J, with 13 bases between. The CDR3 length is 12 residues. CDR3: CASSTPPGAQYF. CDR3 DNA sequence: TGTGCCAGCAGTACCCCACCGGGGGCCCAGTACTTC.

V gene TRBV30 combines with J gene TRBJ1-2, with D possibly matching TRBD1 (5 bases). Germline CDR1 reads GTSNPN; CDR2 reads SVGIG (reference sequence). V was cut by 2 bases and J by 4 bases, with 14 bases left in between. The CDR3 extends over 14 amino acids. CDR3 region: CAWSSFGGVYGYTF. The DNA of the CDR3 is TGTGCCTGGAGTTCATTTGGGGGGGTCTATGGCTACACCTTC.

DNA for the CDR3: TGTGCCAGTAGTATTCGGAGGGAGGGTGAGCAGTTCTTC. This encodes CASSIRREGEQFF. The J gene is TRBJ2-1, the V gene TRBV19, with TRBD2 identical over 7 bases. CDR3 length equals 13 residues. V lost 3 bases to trimming and J lost 9 bases; unmatched junction nucleotides: 5. The germline V gene has CDR1 LNHDA and CDR2 SQIVND (reference sequence).

J is TRBJ2-2 and V is TRBV5-1, with 8 bases matching TRBD2. Germline CDR1 and CDR2: SGHRS and YFSETQ. V dropped 3 bases and J dropped 5; count of bases not matched to a gene: 3. The CDR3 length is 14 residues. CDR3 loop: CASSSASGTGELFF. The CDR3 DNA sequence: TGCGCCAGCAGCTCGGCTAGCGGGACCGGGGAGCTGTTTTTT.

This chain connects TRBV30 to TRBJ2-1, with TRBD1 matching 9 bases. CDR3 length: 13 amino acids. J was trimmed by 7 bases and V by 2 bases; bases with no gene match: 3. Germline CDR1 reads GTSNPN; CDR2 reads SVGIG (reference sequence). In DNA form, the CDR3 reads TGTGCCTGGAGTTGGGACAGGGAGAATGAGCAGTTCTTC. Translation: CAWSWDRENEQFF.

This clone was counted once. The chain recombines TRBV30 with TRBJ2-2; 11 nucleotides agree with TRBD2. Trimming took 4 bases from V and 5 from J; bases not matched to a gene: 3. CDR1 is GTSNPN, CDR2 SVGIG, per germline (reference sequence). This CDR3 spans 14 amino acids. The CDR3 coding sequence is TGTGCCTGGATAGCGGGAGGGCGGACCGGGGAGCTGTTTTTT. It yields the protein CAWIAGGRTGELFF.

The chain employs TRBV2 and TRBJ2-5; TRBD1 aligns across 11 bases. CDR1 and CDR2 (germline): SNHLY, FYNNEI. This CDR3 is 15 amino acids long. With 5 bases clipped from V and 5 bases from J, the junction kept 7 bases outside the gene matches. CDR3 in amino acids: CASSLRTGGGETQYF. Here the CDR3 DNA reads TGTGCCAGCAGTTTACGGACAGGGGGCGGGGAGACCCAGTACTTC.

This clone has just one count. The gene calls are TRBV30 and TRBJ2-3; D remains unclear. Germline-derived CDR1 and CDR2 are GTSNPN and SVGIG (reference sequence). The CDR3 is 13 amino acids. Trimming took 5 bases from V and 2 from J, leaving 11 bases between them. In DNA form, the CDR3 reads TGTGCCTGGCCGCCCGCAAACACAGATACGCAGTATTTT. This gives the protein CAWPPANTDTQYF.

The genes are TRBV29-1 and TRBJ2-1; D perhaps matches TRBD1 (6 bases). The CDR3 contains 15 residues. The germline V and J ends were trimmed by 5 bases and 7 bases, with 21 bases remaining between them. Germline CDR1 is SQVTM and CDR2 is ANQGSEA. CDR3 in amino acids: CSVTPGTPSSNEQFF. The CDR3 DNA is TGCAGCGTTACCCCCGGGACACCAAGCTCTAATGAGCAGTTCTTC.

A single count supports this clone. The chain uses TRBV6-6 and TRBJ2-4; possible D gene TRBD1, 5 bases. The ends were cut back, 6 bases at V and 0 bases at J, with 15 bases in the middle. The CDR3 sequence is 16 residues long. Looked up from germline, CDR1 is MNHNY and CDR2 is SVGAGI (reference sequence). The DNA of the CDR3 is TGTGCCAGCAGCCCTGACAGAGTCCAAGCCAAAAACATTCAGTACTTC. Its translation is CASSPDRVQAKNIQYF.

V usage is TRBV10-3 and J usage is TRBJ1-6; D unresolved. V lost 2 bases and J 6 bases, leaving 8 bases between the germline ends. CDR1 is ENHRY and CDR2 is SYGVKD in the germline V gene. The CDR3 runs to 14 residues. Written as DNA, the CDR3 is TGTGCCATCAGTGAGAAGGGTGGTAATTCACCCCTCCACTTT. This gives the protein CAISEKGGNSPLHF.

The chain has TRBV9 and TRBJ2-7; TRBD2 matches 11 bases. Looked up from germline, CDR1 is SGDLS and CDR2 is YYNGEE. This CDR3 comprises 14 residues. V shed 4 bases and J 2 bases; nucleotides not matched to a gene: 2. The CDR3: CASSPLAGAYEQYF. The CDR3 DNA reads TGTGCCAGCAGCCCACTAGCGGGGGCCTACGAGCAGTACTTC.

The V gene is TRBV7-9, the J gene TRBJ1-2; D is unresolved. The V end was cut by 5 bases, the J end by 6 bases, with 13 bases between. Germline V gene sequence: CDR1 SEHNR, CDR2 FQNEAQ (reference sequence). The CDR3 length is 13 residues. The CDR3 spells CASSQAGINGYTF. Here the CDR3 DNA reads TGTGCCAGCAGCCAGGCGGGGATAAATGGCTACACCTTC.

The chain combines TRBV6-6 with TRBJ2-7, with 7 bases fitting TRBD1. V shed 8 bases, J shed 3 bases, and the junction held 4 bases outside the gene matches. This CDR3 comprises 12 residues. Germline values: CDR1 MNHNY, CDR2 SVGAGI (reference sequence). CDR3 DNA sequence: TGTGCCAGCGGGGACAGAGACTACGAGCAGTACTTC. Amino acids: CASGDRDYEQYF.

The chain recombines TRBV9 with TRBJ2-3, with D unclear. The germline V gene has CDR1 SGDLS and CDR2 YYNGEE. V was clipped by 0 bases and J by 2 bases, with 16 bases between them. This CDR3 contains 17 residues. Here the CDR3 DNA reads TGTGCCAGCAGCGTAGGCGAAGGGCAGGCCATCACAGATACGCAGTATTTT. It codes for CASSVGEGQAITDTQYF.

The chain is built from TRBV7-8 and TRBJ2-7; the D gene is possibly TRBD1 (6 bases). Germline values: CDR1 SGHVS, CDR2 FQNEAQ. The germline V and J ends were trimmed by 2 bases and 4 bases, with 6 bases remaining between them. The CDR3 totals 12 residues. The CDR3 region is CASSLQGYEQYF. The CDR3 DNA reads TGTGCCAGCAGCTTACAGGGGTACGAGCAGTACTTC.

The rearrangement joins TRBV18 to TRBJ2-1; 12 bases align to TRBD1. The germline gives CDR1 KGHSH, CDR2 LQKENI. The CDR3 sequence is 14 residues long. With V trimmed by 6 bases and J by 8 bases, 5 bases remained unmatched. Written as DNA, the CDR3 is TGTGCCAGCTCCTCCGGGACAGGGGGCTATGAGCAGTTCTTC. Translating gives CASSSGTGGYEQFF. Full variable domain (rest looked up from reference TRBV18 and TRBJ2-1): NAGVMQNPRHLVRRRGQEARLRCSPMKGHSHVYWYRQLPEEGLKFMVYLQKENIIDESGMPKERFSAEFPKEGPSILRIQQVVRGDSAAYFCASSSGTGGYEQFFGPGTRLTVL.

In its sample, this clone was seen once. The rearrangement uses TRBV7-2 and TRBJ2-1, with D possibly being TRBD2 (6 bases). The germline V gene has CDR1 SGHTA and CDR2 FQGNSA. V lost 8 bases to trimming and J lost 0 bases, with 14 bases between them. This CDR3 comprises 15 residues. The CDR3, as DNA: TGTGCCAGCCTCGTCGGGGGAGTCTCCTACAATGAGCAGTTCTTC. This encodes CASLVGGVSYNEQFF. Using reference TRBV7-2 and TRBJ2-1 for the parts outside the CDR3, the full variable domain is GAGVSQSPSNKVTEKGKDVELRCDPISGHTALYWYRQSLGQGLEFLIYFQGNSAPDKSGLPSDRFSAERTGGSVSTLTIQRTQQEDSAVYLCASLVGGVSYNEQFFGPGTRLTVL.

This sequence joins TRBV10-3 and TRBJ2-7; D call uncertain. There are 14 residues in the CDR3. Trimming pared 2 bases from V and 2 bases from J, leaving 10 bases between. Germline V CDR1 and CDR2: ENHRY, SYGVKD. This CDR3 reads CAISEAGTTYEQYF. For the CDR3, the DNA is TGTGCCATCAGTGAGGCCGGTACTACCTACGAGCAGTACTTC.

Only one count was recorded for this clone. The CDR3 coding sequence is TGCGCCAGCAGCCCCGACACTACAGTCGTTTATGGCTACACCTTC. As protein: CASSPDTTVVYGYTF. The chain employs TRBV5-1 and TRBJ1-2; D remains ambiguous. V was shortened by 4 bases and J by 5 bases, with 18 bases between the two germline ends. The CDR3 sequence is 15 residues long. Germline-derived CDR1 and CDR2 are SGHRS and YFSETQ.

V and J are TRBV6-1 and TRBJ2-7, with a possible D match to TRBD2 (5 bases). The CDR3 totals 16 residues. Per germline, CDR1 MNHNS and CDR2 SASEGT. V was clipped by 2 bases and J by 3 bases, with 17 bases between them. The CDR3 nucleotides are TGTGCCAGCAGTGAATCCCCCCTAGCAGTATACTACGAGCAGTACTTC. This encodes CASSESPLAVYYEQYF.

V and J are TRBV18 and TRBJ1-5; 7 nucleotides agree with TRBD1. V gave up 2 bases and J gave up 0 bases; unmatched junction bases: 1. The CDR3 loop spans 15 amino acids. The germline V gene encodes CDR1 KGHSH and CDR2 LQKENI. The CDR3: CASSPGQDSNQPQHF. The CDR3 DNA is TGTGCCAGCTCACCAGGACAGGATAGCAATCAGCCCCAGCATTTT.

The chain carries TRBV4-1 and TRBJ1-4; 8 nucleotides line up with TRBD1. The V gene end was trimmed by 3 bases and the J gene end by 6 bases; junction bases not matched to a gene: 12. CDR1 is MGHRA and CDR2 is YSYEKL in the germline V gene. The CDR3 contains 17 residues. The CDR3 DNA follows: TGCGCCAGCAGCCACACCGGGACAGGCAGTTCGGATGAAAAACTGTTTTTT. This translates into CASSHTGTGSSDEKLFF.

This chain uses TRBV28 with TRBJ1-6; D not certain. V dropped 2 bases and J dropped 4 bases, with 9 bases sitting between them. This CDR3 region has 15 residues. Germline CDR1 is MDHEN and CDR2 is SYDVKM. The CDR3 loop reads CASSLGSPYNSPLHF. The CDR3 DNA reads as TGTGCCAGCAGTTTAGGGTCCCCTTATAATTCACCCCTCCACTTT.

The chain has TRBV5-1 and TRBJ2-2; 8 positions agree with TRBD1. Germline V gives CDR1 SGHRS, CDR2 YFSETQ. The CDR3 is 16 amino acids. Unmatched junction bases numbered 11, after V lost 4 bases and J lost 6 bases. In DNA, the CDR3 is TGCGCCAGCAGCAAGCTACAGGGGGAAGGGGCCGGGGAGCTGTTTTTT. As protein: CASSKLQGEGAGELFF.

The CDR3 sequence: CATRGSRGQRGITTEKLFF. Here the CDR3 DNA reads TGTGCCACCCGGGGGAGTCGGGGACAGAGGGGGATAACGACTGAAAAACTGTTTTTT. The rearrangement joins TRBV19 to TRBJ1-4; 7 bases line up with TRBD1. This CDR3 has 19 residues. The V gene end was trimmed by 10 bases and the J gene end by 7 bases; junction bases not matched to a gene: 27. Germline assignment: CDR1 LNHDA and CDR2 SQIVND (reference sequence).

This chain connects TRBV11-3 to TRBJ2-1; the match to TRBD1 covers 8 bases. CDR1 is SGHNT, CDR2 YENEEA, per germline. With 5 bases clipped from V and 2 bases from J, the junction kept 8 bases outside the gene matches. The CDR3 runs to 16 residues. The CDR3 region is CASSPGGERAYNEQFF. The CDR3 DNA reads as TGTGCCAGCAGCCCAGGGGGCGAGCGAGCCTACAATGAGCAGTTCTTC.

In this sample, this clone turned up once. Here the CDR3 DNA reads TGCAGCGCTCTAGGGTCCACAGATACGCAGTATTTT. It is translated as CSALGSTDTQYF. The V gene is TRBV29-1, the J gene TRBJ2-3; D is ambiguous. The CDR3 extends over 12 amino acids. From germline, CDR1 is SQVTM and CDR2 ANQGSEA. V was pared by 7 bases and J by 2 bases, with 10 bases between.

The chain combines TRBV28 with TRBJ2-7; D remains ambiguous. V lost 3 bases and J lost 4, with 7 bases in between. Germline CDR1 and CDR2: MDHEN and SYDVKM. CDR3 length: 12 amino acids. The CDR3 region is CASSLETYEQYF. The CDR3 region has the DNA TGTGCCAGCAGTTTGGAGACATACGAGCAGTACTTC.

The chain couples TRBV7-3 to TRBJ2-2; the D is unclear. Germline V lookup: CDR1 SGHTA, CDR2 FQGTGA. CDR3 length: 12 residues. The ends were cut back, 3 bases at V and 2 bases at J, with 1 base in the middle. CDR3 sequence reads: CASSFNTGELFF. CDR3 nucleotides: TGTGCCAGCAGCTTTAACACCGGGGAGCTGTTTTTT.